This T cell receptor (beta chain) was sequenced during a study of T cell responses to AZD1222 COVID-19 vaccine. Only in-frame clones appear in the TCRdb table, and some are missing; sequencing was by immunoSEQ multiplex PCR. In the table there are under 150,000 clones, 75% to 95% of which are singletons. The V gene end was trimmed by 0 bases and the J gene end by 0 bases; junction bases not matched to a gene: 9. Germline loops: CDR1 ENHRY, CDR2 SYGVKD. The CDR3 is 18 amino acids. This chain connects TRBV10-3 to TRBJ1-1, with 8 bases aligning to TRBD1. The source is an adult who received the AZD1222 COVID-19 vaccine. Sample: peripheral blood, taken 28 days after the second AZD1222 dose. Written as DNA, the CDR3 is TGTGCCATCAGTGAGTCGAGGCAGGGGGCGTCGGTGAACACTGAAGCTTTCTTT. Translation gives CAISESRQGASVNTEAFF.